One and the same sample provided the 16 T cell receptor beta chains below, sequenced in a study of blood T cell repertoires in COVID-19. TCRdb keeps only in-frame clones here, not all; method: immunoSEQ multiplex PCR. The sample shows approximately 500,000 clones, 85% to 90% of them seen only once. The sample comprised peripheral blood. Receptors originate from a woman between 50 and 59 years old with COVID-19, enrolled during active disease.

The chain joins TRBV18 to TRBJ1-2; 9 nucleotides line up with TRBD1. The V segment lost 6 bases and the J segment 4 bases; nucleotides outside the gene matches: 15. The CDR3 is made up of 17 amino acids. Germline V gives CDR1 KGHSH, CDR2 LQKENI. CDR3 nucleotides: TGTGCCAGCTCTCGGGGACAGGGCCGCCGGGTGATCTATGGCTACACCTTC. Translating gives CASSRGQGRRVIYGYTF.

The V gene is TRBV19, the J gene TRBJ2-1, with D unresolved. V lost 4 bases and J 8 bases, leaving 18 bases between the germline ends. Germline assignment: CDR1 LNHDA and CDR2 SQIVND (reference sequence). The CDR3 consists of 15 residues. This CDR3 reads CASSTVQVEIDEQFF. In nucleotides, the CDR3 is TGTGCCAGTAGTACGGTGCAGGTCGAGATAGATGAGCAGTTCTTC. Full variable domain (rest looked up from reference TRBV19 and TRBJ2-1): DGGITQSPKYLFRKEGQNVTLSCEQNLNHDAMYWYRQDPGQGLRLIYYSQIVNDFQKGDIAEGYSVSREKKESFPLTVTSAQKNPTAFYLCASSTVQVEIDEQFFGPGTRLTVL.

This chain connects TRBV10-3 to TRBJ1-2; the match to TRBD1 covers 10 bases. With 5 bases clipped from V and 2 bases from J, the junction kept 5 bases outside the gene matches. There are 15 residues in the CDR3. Germline CDR1 reads ENHRY; CDR2 reads SYGVKD. CDR3 sequence reads: CAISPRQGANYGYTF. The DNA for the CDR3 is TGTGCCATCAGTCCGAGACAGGGGGCGAACTATGGCTACACCTTC.

On this clone itself: Other DNA sequences of this sample code for an identical CDR3. This chain uses TRBV30 with TRBJ1-5; D not resolved. The CDR3 runs to 13 residues. V lost 0 bases, J lost 4 bases, and 7 bases lay in between. From germline, CDR1 is GTSNPN and CDR2 SVGIG (reference sequence). The CDR3 coding sequence is TGTGCCTGGAGTGTAAATTCGAATCAGCCCCAGCATTTT. It translates to CAWSVNSNQPQHF.

V gene TRBV19 combines with J gene TRBJ1-4; D remains ambiguous. The V gene's germline CDR1 is LNHDA and CDR2 SQIVND (reference sequence). With 3 bases removed from V and 0 bases from J, the gap between germline ends came to 11 bases. The CDR3 is made up of 16 amino acids. CDR3 sequence: CASSIHGGSTNEKLFF. The CDR3 nucleotides read TGTGCCAGTAGTATCCATGGAGGGTCAACTAATGAAAAACTGTTTTTT.

The chain joins TRBV24-1 to TRBJ2-1, with 9 nucleotides matching TRBD2. J was trimmed by 7 bases and V by 8 bases; bases with no gene match: 11. CDR3 length equals 15 residues. Germline V gives CDR1 KGHDR, CDR2 SFDVKD. The CDR3 sequence: CATMGRGGAINEQFF. For the CDR3, the DNA is TGTGCCACCATGGGGCGCGGGGGGGCCATAAATGAGCAGTTCTTC.

The chain uses TRBV5-6 and TRBJ2-3; D gene uncertain. Germline V CDR1 and CDR2: SGHDT, YYEEEE. V gave up 4 bases and J gave up 2 bases, with 8 bases separating them. This CDR3 region has 13 residues. CDR3 region: CASSLYDTDTQYF. CDR3 in DNA: TGTGCCAGCAGCCTATACGACACAGATACGCAGTATTTT. The full variable domain, with the rest looked up from reference TRBV5-6 and TRBJ2-3, is DAGVTQSPTHLIKTRGQQVTLRCSPKSGHDTVSWYQQALGQGPQFIFQYYEEEERQRGNFPDRFSGHQFPNYSSELNVNALLLGDSALYLCASSLYDTDTQYFGPGTRLTVL.

The chain links TRBV2 to TRBJ2-7; TRBD2 matches at 7 bases. The CDR3 length is 14 residues. Trimming at V came to 7 bases and at J to 2 bases, leaving 8 bases not matched to a gene. Germline assignment: CDR1 SNHLY and CDR2 FYNNEI. In DNA, the CDR3 is TGTGCCAGCAAGGTGCGGCTAGCGGCCTACGAGCAGTACTTC. It yields the protein CASKVRLAAYEQYF.

The chain carries TRBV2 and TRBJ1-4, with D perhaps matching TRBD1 (6 bases). Germline V gene data show CDR1 as SNHLY and CDR2 as FYNNEI. The CDR3 consists of 15 residues. Trimming took off 3 bases at V and 8 bases at J, with 16 bases between the two ends. CDR3 in amino acids: CASSEWGRHGEKLFF. The CDR3, as DNA: TGTGCCAGCAGTGAGTGGGGGCGGCATGGGGAAAAACTGTTTTTT.

The chain recombines TRBV12-3 or TRBV12-4 with TRBJ1-1, with TRBD1 matching over 7 bases. Unmatched junction bases numbered 6, after V lost 6 bases and J lost 5 bases. The CDR3 consists of 13 residues. The CDR3: CASSQGVVTEAFF. CDR3 bases: TGTGCCAGCAGCCAGGGGGTGGTTACTGAAGCTTTCTTT.

This clone occurred once. J is TRBJ2-2 and V is TRBV6-5; D possibly corresponds to TRBD1 (5 bases). The CDR3 has 13 amino acids. From germline, CDR1 is MNHEY and CDR2 SVGAGI. V was pared by 5 bases and J by 4 bases, with 8 bases between. DNA for the CDR3: TGTGCCAGCAGTCCGACAGTCACCGGGGAGCTGTTTTTT. Amino acid sequence: CASSPTVTGELFF.

The table lists this clone with a count of one. This chain connects TRBV27 to TRBJ1-2, with unresolved D. CDR1 and CDR2 from the germline V gene are MNHEY and SMNVEV (reference sequence). Trimming shortened V by 6 bases and J by 1 base, and 9 bases separated the two germline ends. This CDR3 contains 13 residues. CDR3 sequence (DNA): TGTGCCAGCAGCCCAGACATTAACTATGGCTACACCTTC. Its protein is CASSPDINYGYTF.

Written as DNA, the CDR3 is TGTGCCAGCAGTTCTGACAGGGGCTACGAGCAGTACTTC. The encoded protein is CASSSDRGYEQYF. The chain joins TRBV6-5 to TRBJ2-7, with 8 bases that match TRBD1. Germline V CDR1 and CDR2: MNHEY, SVGAGI. The V gene end was trimmed by 4 bases and the J gene end by 3 bases; junction bases not matched to a gene: 2. This CDR3 has 13 residues.

The chain joins TRBV3-1 (or the pseudogene TRBV3-2) to TRBJ2-7, with 8 nucleotides matching TRBD1. The CDR3 spans 15 residues. Germline V gene lookup returns CDR1 LGHDT and CDR2 YNNKEL (reference sequence). Trimming cost V 1 base and J 7 bases; bases outside gene matches: 9. The CDR3 coding sequence is TGTGCCAGCAGCCAAGGGGCGGGACAGGACTTTGAGCAGTACTTC. It specifies CASSQGAGQDFEQYF.

The J gene is TRBJ2-7, the V gene TRBV27; 9 bases are shared with TRBD1. V shed 4 bases, J shed 0 bases, and the junction held 4 bases outside the gene matches. There are 15 residues in the CDR3. Germline V gene data show CDR1 as MNHEY and CDR2 as SMNVEV (reference sequence). CDR3 DNA sequence: TGTGCCAGCAGTTCGGGACAGGGTGCCTCCTACGAGCAGTACTTC. Translated: CASSSGQGASYEQYF.

The chain uses TRBV19 and TRBJ1-2, with 7 bases lining up with TRBD1. Germline V gives CDR1 LNHDA, CDR2 SQIVND (reference sequence). The CDR3 totals 13 residues. V was clipped by 8 bases and J by 2 bases; unmatched bases: 5. The CDR3 DNA follows: TGTGCCAGTTTACAGGGGTTGAACTATGGCTACACCTTC. It encodes CASLQGLNYGYTF.